This T cell receptor (beta chain) stems from a study of blood T cells in healthy people across ages. A J-beta primer mix and a sample-barcoded 5' primer were used in a second PCR of about 7 to 11 cycles. In TCRdb, the 5' RACE reads were re-called with MiXCR into one record per CDR3 protein. The sample has a few hundred thousand distinct CDR3 sequences; 25% to 35% are singletons. The germline V gene encodes CDR1 KGHDR and CDR2 SFDVKD. This CDR3 has 15 amino acids. V lost 5 bases and J lost 0; bases outside the gene matches: 3. This same sample was also taken into another study, of T cells of mothers and their children.

Input material: blood. This receptor was identified in a boy aged 2-15 years in good health. This chain connects TRBV24-1 to TRBJ1-5; 7 positions agree with TRBD1. The CDR3, as DNA: TGTGCCACCAGTGGAGACAGGGTTAGCAATCAGCCCCAGCATTTT. It translates to CATSGDRVSNQPQHF.